Presented here are 31 T cell receptor beta chains from one specimen sequenced in a study of T-cell memory formation after mild COVID-19 (dated by TCRdb to the early 2020s). Libraries came from 5' RACE. This sample was sequenced with an Illumina NovaSeq 6000. TCRdb took the public reads, trimmed them with fastp at Q25, ran MiXCR for clone calling and kept in-frame beta chains. Rows merge per CDR3 protein into single entries with the most common DNA and genes. This sample comprises 270,000 or so distinct CDR3 sequences, roughly 18% of them detected only once. The ten largest make up approximately 22% of the sample. The sequencing sample was made of PBMCs or a T cell subset sorted from them (not recorded which). All receptors come from a man aged 18 to 35 who had mild COVID-19 (a few samples of this study predate the infection). The sample titles of this study are shuffled in the database, so cell type and time point are left out; the donor was told from shared clones.

The J gene is TRBJ1-2, the V gene TRBV12-3 or TRBV12-4; TRBD1 matches at 7 bases. This CDR3 comprises 14 residues. V was clipped by 5 bases and J by 4 bases; unmatched bases: 7. In DNA, the CDR3 is TGTGCCAGCAGTCACACAGGGGACGGCTATGGCTACACCTTC. Protein sequence: CASSHTGDGYGYTF.

The chain is built from TRBV5-1 and TRBJ2-1, with D tentatively TRBD1 or TRBD2 (7 bases each). V was clipped by 5 bases and J by 4 bases, with 16 bases between them. Germline V gene sequence: CDR1 SGHRS, CDR2 YFSETQ. This CDR3 is built from 15 residues. For the CDR3, the DNA is TGCGCCAGCAGAGCGGGACAGATCTTTTACAATGAGCAGTTCTTC. The encoded protein is CASRAGQIFYNEQFF.

This clonotype was counted between two and nine times. V gene TRBV7-2 combines with J gene TRBJ2-2; D ambiguous. This CDR3 spans 15 amino acids. Germline-derived CDR1 and CDR2 are SGHTA and FQGNSA. V lost 2 bases and J lost 6, with 13 bases in between. The CDR3 region has the DNA TGTGCCAGCAGCTTAAGTTTTTCTTTCTCCGGGGAGCTGTTTTTT. It codes for CASSLSFSFSGELFF.

This clonotype was seen a few times. The V call is TRBV9, the J call TRBJ2-3, with D perhaps matching TRBD2 (6 bases). V dropped 2 bases and J dropped 5 bases, with 12 bases sitting between them. The CDR3 loop spans 14 amino acids. Germline CDR1 SGDLS, CDR2 YYNGEE. The CDR3 coding sequence is TGTGCCAGCAGCGTGGGGCAGGGAGGAGATACGCAGTATTTT. Its translation is CASSVGQGGDTQYF. Full variable domain (rest looked up from reference TRBV9 and TRBJ2-3): DSGVTQTPKHLITATGQRVTLRCSPRSGDLSVYWYQQSLDQGLQFLIQYYNGEERAKGNILERFSAQQFPDLHSELNLSSLELGDSALYFCASSVGQGGDTQYFGPGTRLTVL.

V gene TRBV5-1 combines with J gene TRBJ1-1; the D is unclear. The germline V and J ends were trimmed by 2 bases and 1 base, with 9 bases remaining between them. This CDR3 spans 14 amino acids. CDR1 SGHRS and CDR2 YFSETQ come from the germline V gene. The CDR3 DNA follows: TGCGCCAGCAGCTTAGAGGCCGAGAACACTGAAGCTTTCTTT. Translating it yields CASSLEAENTEAFF.

This clonotype was observed a handful of times. The genes are TRBV12-3 or TRBV12-4 and TRBJ1-4; 10 nucleotides match TRBD1. The CDR3 is made up of 17 amino acids. The V gene end was trimmed by 5 bases and the J gene end by 0 bases; junction bases not matched to a gene: 6. The CDR3 sequence is CASSPGQGLATNEKLFF. Written as DNA, the CDR3 is TGTGCCAGCAGTCCGGGACAGGGGCTAGCAACTAATGAAAAACTGTTTTTT.

This clonotype has only a few counts. The V and J genes are TRBV5-1 and TRBJ2-1, with D perhaps matching TRBD1 (6 bases). The ends were cut back, 3 bases at V and 6 bases at J, with 16 bases in the middle. Germline V CDR1 and CDR2: SGHRS, YFSETQ. The CDR3 spans 15 residues. DNA of the CDR3: TGCGCCAGCAGCTGGGGGCACCAGAAGGCCAATGAGCAGTTCTTC. Protein: CASSWGHQKANEQFF.

There are a few counts of this clonotype. The chain has TRBV7-6 and TRBJ2-3; 14 nucleotides align to TRBD2. This CDR3 is 17 amino acids long. Trimming took 1 base from V and 2 from J; bases not matched to a gene: 2. Germline lookup yields CDR1 SGHVS and CDR2 FNYEAQ. CDR3 DNA: TGTGCCAGCAGCTTAGGGACTAGCGGGGGGTTCACAGATACGCAGTATTTT. It yields the protein CASSLGTSGGFTDTQYF.

This clonotype appeared many times. The rearrangement joins TRBV12-3 or TRBV12-4 to TRBJ2-5, with D maybe TRBD1 (6 bases). With 6 bases removed from V and 4 bases from J, the gap between germline ends came to 12 bases. There are 13 residues in the CDR3. The DNA of the CDR3 is TGTGCCAGCAGACAGGGAAGGTCAGAGACCCAGTACTTC. It yields the protein CASRQGRSETQYF.

The chain carries TRBV9 and TRBJ2-4; D not certain. There are 13 residues in the CDR3. Trimming stripped 0 bases from V and 5 bases from J, with 6 bases between. Looked up from germline, CDR1 is SGDLS and CDR2 is YYNGEE. CDR3 DNA sequence: TGTGCCAGCAGCGTAGATTCAGAAAACATTCAGTACTTC. Protein sequence: CASSVDSENIQYF.

This clonotype turned up a few times. J is TRBJ2-7 and V is TRBV28, with 12 bases fitting TRBD1. CDR3 length equals 14 residues. V trimming: 6 bases; J trimming: 7 bases; junction bases outside the gene matches: 7. Per germline, CDR1 MDHEN and CDR2 SYDVKM. The CDR3 region is CASSRDRGREEQYV. DNA of the CDR3: TGTGCCAGCAGCCGGGACAGGGGGCGTGAGGAGCAGTACGTC.

The rearrangement links TRBV7-6 to TRBJ2-1; D is possibly TRBD1 (6 bases). Trimming shortened V by 1 base and J by 7 bases, and 14 bases separated the two germline ends. Germline V CDR1 and CDR2: SGHVS, FNYEAQ. The CDR3 length is 15 residues. The CDR3 DNA sequence: TGTGCCAGCAGCTTAGGGCCCCGACAGGCGAATGAGCAGTTCTTC. Translated: CASSLGPRQANEQFF. The full variable domain, its missing parts supplied by reference TRBV7-6 and TRBJ2-1, is GAGVSQSPRYKVTKRGQDVALRCDPISGHVSLYWYRQALGQGPEFLTYFNYEAQQDKSGLPNDRFSAERPEGSISTLTIQRTEQRDSAMYRCASSLGPRQANEQFFGPGTRLTVL.

This clonotype has a handful of counts. The rearrangement links TRBV27 to TRBJ1-5; D ambiguous. V was trimmed by 3 bases and J by 3 bases, leaving 6 bases between them. Germline CDR1 is MNHEY and CDR2 is SMNVEV (reference sequence). The CDR3 runs 13 residues. In DNA, the CDR3 is TGTGCCAGCAGTTTGAGCCACAATCAGCCCCAGCATTTT. Amino acid sequence: CASSLSHNQPQHF.

This clonotype was observed a few times. The chain combines TRBV6-6 with TRBJ2-7, with 10 bases lining up with TRBD2. V lost 6 bases, J lost 2 bases, and 7 bases stayed unmatched. CDR1 MNHNY and CDR2 SVGAGI come from the germline V gene (reference sequence). CDR3 length equals 15 residues. The CDR3 DNA sequence: TGTGCCAGCAGCCAGCCTAGCGGGGGTGCCTACGAGCAGTACTTC. It encodes CASSQPSGGAYEQYF.

V is TRBV11-2 and J is TRBJ1-1; 7 bases map to TRBD1. With 0 bases clipped from V and 0 bases from J, the junction kept 10 bases outside the gene matches. The CDR3 runs to 18 residues. Germline V gives CDR1 SGHAT, CDR2 FQNNGV. As DNA, the CDR3 is TGTGCCAGCAGCTTAGATGGGGTCGGGACAGACATGAACACTGAAGCTTTCTTT. This codes for CASSLDGVGTDMNTEAFF.

The chain is built from TRBV7-3 and TRBJ1-5; D ambiguous. V gave up 1 base and J gave up 0 bases, with 16 bases separating them. Germline V gene lookup returns CDR1 SGHTA and CDR2 FQGTGA. This CDR3 comprises 18 residues. The CDR3 DNA follows: TGTGCCAGCAGCTTAAAGTGGGTTGGGCAGCCTAGCAATCAGCCCCAGCATTTT. Its translation is CASSLKWVGQPSNQPQHF. Full variable domain (remainder filled in from reference TRBV7-3 and TRBJ1-5): GAGVSQTPSNKVTEKGKYVELRCDPISGHTALYWYRQSLGQGPEFLIYFQGTGAADDSGLPNDRFFAVRPEGSVSTLKIQRTERGDSAVYLCASSLKWVGQPSNQPQHFGDGTRLSIL.

V usage is TRBV7-2 and J usage is TRBJ1-2; perhaps TRBD1 as D (5 bases). The CDR3 totals 14 residues. Germline V lookup: CDR1 SGHTA, CDR2 FQGNSA. V lost 6 bases and J 3 bases, leaving 14 bases between the germline ends. The CDR3 bases are TGTGCCAGCAGTCGACCGGGGACCTACTATGGCTACACCTTC. This encodes CASSRPGTYYGYTF.

The rearrangement links TRBV9 to TRBJ2-1; weak D call: TRBD2 (5 bases). Deletions cut 4 bases from V and 4 bases from J, with 15 bases between. The CDR3 covers 15 residues. The V gene's germline CDR1 is SGDLS and CDR2 YYNGEE. In DNA form, the CDR3 reads TGTGCCAGCAGCTTCGACGGAGGAACATACAATGAGCAGTTCTTC. As protein: CASSFDGGTYNEQFF.

V and J are TRBV5-6 and TRBJ2-5; D is uncertain. CDR3 size: 12 residues. Trimming took off 8 bases at V and 3 bases at J, with 11 bases between the two ends. Germline CDR1 SGHDT, CDR2 YYEEEE. The CDR3 DNA is TGTGCCAGGAGACGGATGAAAGAGACCCAGTACTTC. It is translated as CARRRMKETQYF.

This chain links TRBV4-1 with TRBJ1-1; 7 bases match TRBD1. Losses at the gene ends were 0 bases for V and 7 bases for J; bases not matched to a gene: 5. Germline assignment: CDR1 MGHRA and CDR2 YSYEKL. The CDR3 spans 14 residues. The chain's CDR3 is CASSQEGQGGEAFF. DNA of the CDR3: TGCGCCAGCAGCCAAGAGGGGCAGGGGGGTGAAGCTTTCTTT.

This clonotype was detected only a few times. The chain combines TRBV29-1 with TRBJ1-1; no definite D call. Germline V gene sequence: CDR1 SQVTM, CDR2 ANQGSEA. CDR3 size: 13 residues. The V end lost 6 bases, the J end lost 0 bases, and 11 bases lay between the germline ends. The CDR3 here is CSVIPRMNTEAFF. The CDR3, as DNA: TGCAGCGTGATCCCGAGGATGAACACTGAAGCTTTCTTT.

This clonotype has a handful of counts. This sequence joins TRBV6-6 and TRBJ2-5, with D perhaps being TRBD1 or TRBD2 (5 bases each). This CDR3 contains 15 residues. The germline V and J ends were trimmed by 7 bases and 2 bases, with 17 bases remaining between them. Per the germline V gene, CDR1 is MNHNY and CDR2 is SVGAGI (reference sequence). The DNA for the CDR3 is TGTGCCAGCACCCCCACGGGGCTAGCTCAAGAGACCCAGTACTTC. This translates into CASTPTGLAQETQYF.

This clonotype appeared a few times. The V gene is TRBV4-3, the J gene TRBJ2-3; tentative D call: TRBD2 (6 bases). The CDR3 totals 15 residues. Per the germline V gene, CDR1 is LGHNA and CDR2 is YSLEER. The V end lost 4 bases, the J end lost 4 bases, and 15 bases lay between the germline ends. The CDR3 bases are TGCGCCAGCAGCCCGGTCGGGGGTCAATCAGATACGCAGTATTTT. The encoded protein is CASSPVGGQSDTQYF.

CDR3 sequence (DNA): TGTGCCAGCAGTTACCCGACGCGGACCCAGTACTTC. Translating it yields CASSYPTRTQYF. The V call is TRBV6-2 or TRBV6-3, the J call TRBJ2-5, with D uncertain. CDR1 is MNHEY and CDR2 is SVGEGT in the germline V gene. The CDR3 is 12 amino acids. Between the trimmed V and J ends, which lost 2 bases and 7 bases, there was a span of 8 bases.

This chain links TRBV6-2 or TRBV6-3 with TRBJ2-1, with D perhaps matching TRBD2 (6 bases). This CDR3 has 11 amino acids. Germline V gene data show CDR1 as MNHEY and CDR2 as SVGEGT. Trimming pared 11 bases from V and 7 bases from J, leaving 12 bases between. The CDR3 sequence is CAGGASNEQFF. CDR3 DNA: TGTGCCGGCGGGGCTTCGAATGAGCAGTTCTTC.

This clonotype was picked up a small number of times. The rearrangement uses TRBV28 and TRBJ1-6; TRBD1 agrees at 8 bases. CDR1 MDHEN and CDR2 SYDVKM come from the germline V gene. Losses at the gene ends were 5 bases for V and 14 bases for J; bases not matched to a gene: 8. The CDR3 has 13 amino acids. CDR3 DNA: TGTGCCAGCAGTAACAGGGGGGGATACTCCCTCCACTTT. Encoded protein: CASSNRGGYSLHF.

CDR3 bases: TGCGCCAGCCCGGCCCCGGGAGAAAAACTGTTTTTT. It specifies CASPAPGEKLFF. This chain uses TRBV10-2 with TRBJ1-4; D is unresolved. Trimming shortened V by 8 bases and J by 8 bases, and 12 bases separated the two germline ends. The length of the CDR3 is 12 residues. Per germline, CDR1 WSHSY and CDR2 SAAADI.

The chain carries TRBV4-1 and TRBJ1-5; weak D call: TRBD1 (5 bases). V gave up 4 bases and J gave up 7 bases, with 17 bases separating them. The germline gives CDR1 MGHRA, CDR2 YSYEKL. CDR3 length equals 15 residues. The CDR3 bases are TGCGCCAGCAGCCGAAGATGGAGGGGTCAACAGCCCCAGCATTTT. This encodes CASSRRWRGQQPQHF.

This clonotype has a handful of counts. The V gene is TRBV7-6, the J gene TRBJ1-5, with 7 positions matching TRBD1. CDR3 size: 14 residues. CDR1 and CDR2 (germline): SGHVS, FNYEAQ. Trimming removed 5 bases from V and 4 bases from J; junction bases left unmatched: 5. The CDR3: CASSLTGPNQPQHF. The CDR3 bases are TGTGCCAGCAGCCTGACAGGGCCGAATCAGCCCCAGCATTTT. Variable domain in full (rest from reference TRBV7-6 and TRBJ1-5): GAGVSQSPRYKVTKRGQDVALRCDPISGHVSLYWYRQALGQGPEFLTYFNYEAQQDKSGLPNDRFSAERPEGSISTLTIQRTEQRDSAMYRCASSLTGPNQPQHFGDGTRLSIL.

The chain links TRBV12-3 or TRBV12-4 to TRBJ1-1; 7 bases are shared with TRBD1. V was pared by 5 bases and J by 6 bases, with 9 bases of the junction left unmatched. This CDR3 comprises 14 residues. CDR3 protein: CASSQRQGVAEAFF. The CDR3, as DNA: TGTGCCAGCAGTCAGCGACAGGGAGTGGCTGAAGCTTTCTTT.

Only a few counts were recorded for this clonotype. The genes are TRBV10-3 and TRBJ2-1, with 7 positions matching TRBD1. The V gene end was trimmed by 8 bases and the J gene end by 4 bases; junction bases not matched to a gene: 5. The CDR3 spans 13 residues. Germline V gives CDR1 ENHRY, CDR2 SYGVKD. CDR3 sequence: CAISGTVYNEQFF. In DNA, the CDR3 is TGTGCCATCTCCGGGACAGTATACAATGAGCAGTTCTTC.